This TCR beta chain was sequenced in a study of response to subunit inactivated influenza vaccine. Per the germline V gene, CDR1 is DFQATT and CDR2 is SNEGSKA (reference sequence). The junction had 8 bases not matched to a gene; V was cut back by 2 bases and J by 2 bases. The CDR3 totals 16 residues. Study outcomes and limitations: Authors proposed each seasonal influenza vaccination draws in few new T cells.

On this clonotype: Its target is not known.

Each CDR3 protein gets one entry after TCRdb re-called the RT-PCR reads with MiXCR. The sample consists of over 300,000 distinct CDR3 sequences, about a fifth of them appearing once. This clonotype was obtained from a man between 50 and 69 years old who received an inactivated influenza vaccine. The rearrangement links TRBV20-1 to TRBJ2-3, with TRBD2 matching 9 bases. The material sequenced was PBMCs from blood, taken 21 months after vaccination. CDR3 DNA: TGCAGTGCTAGAACACCGGGACTAGCATTCACAGATACGCAGTATTTT. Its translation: CSARTPGLAFTDTQYF.